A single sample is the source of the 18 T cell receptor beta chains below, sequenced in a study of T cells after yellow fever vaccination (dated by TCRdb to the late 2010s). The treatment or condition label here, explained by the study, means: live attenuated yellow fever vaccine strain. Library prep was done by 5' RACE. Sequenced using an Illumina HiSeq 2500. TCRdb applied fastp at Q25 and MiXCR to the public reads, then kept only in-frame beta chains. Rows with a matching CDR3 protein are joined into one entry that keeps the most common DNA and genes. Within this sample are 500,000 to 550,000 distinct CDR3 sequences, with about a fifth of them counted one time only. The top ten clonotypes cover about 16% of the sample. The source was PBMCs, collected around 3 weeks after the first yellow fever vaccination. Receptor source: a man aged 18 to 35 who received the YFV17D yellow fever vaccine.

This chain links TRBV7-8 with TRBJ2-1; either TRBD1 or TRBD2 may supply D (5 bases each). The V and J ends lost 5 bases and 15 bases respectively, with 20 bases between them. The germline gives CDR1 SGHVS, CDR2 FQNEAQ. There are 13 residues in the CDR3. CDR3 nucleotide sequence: TGTGCCAGCAGCCGATACCGGGGCCCAGGGACGTTCTTC. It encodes CASSRYRGPGTFF.

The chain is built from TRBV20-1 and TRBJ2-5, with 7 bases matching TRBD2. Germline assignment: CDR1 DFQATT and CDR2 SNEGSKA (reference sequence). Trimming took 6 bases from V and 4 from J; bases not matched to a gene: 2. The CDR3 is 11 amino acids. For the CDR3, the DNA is TGCAGTGCCGGGGGGATAGAGACCCAGTACTTC. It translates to CSAGGIETQYF.

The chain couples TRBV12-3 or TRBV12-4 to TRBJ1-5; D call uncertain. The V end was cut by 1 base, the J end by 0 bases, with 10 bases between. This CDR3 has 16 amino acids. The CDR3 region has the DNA TGTGCCAGCAGTTTAGTCAGCCCCCTTAGCAATCAGCCCCAGCATTTT. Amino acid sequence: CASSLVSPLSNQPQHF.

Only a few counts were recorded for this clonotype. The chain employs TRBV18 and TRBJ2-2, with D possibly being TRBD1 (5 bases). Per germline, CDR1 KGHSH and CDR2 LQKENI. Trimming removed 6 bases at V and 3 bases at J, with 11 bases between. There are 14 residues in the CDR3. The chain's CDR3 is CASSLDTYTGELFF. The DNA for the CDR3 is TGTGCCAGCTCTCTGGACACATACACCGGGGAGCTGTTTTTT.

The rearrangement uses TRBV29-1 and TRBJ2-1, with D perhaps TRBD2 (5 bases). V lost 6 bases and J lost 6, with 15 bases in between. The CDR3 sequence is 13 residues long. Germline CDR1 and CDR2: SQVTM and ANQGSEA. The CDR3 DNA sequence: TGCAGCGTAGACGGGGTTGACGTCAATGAGCAGTTCTTC. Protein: CSVDGVDVNEQFF.

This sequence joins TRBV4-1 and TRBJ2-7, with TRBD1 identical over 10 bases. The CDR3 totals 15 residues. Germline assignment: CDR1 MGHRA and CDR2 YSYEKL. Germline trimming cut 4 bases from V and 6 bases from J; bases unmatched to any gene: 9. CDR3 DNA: TGCGCCAGCAGCCGAGGACAGGGGGTGGCGGCCGAGCAGTACGTC. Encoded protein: CASSRGQGVAAEQYV.

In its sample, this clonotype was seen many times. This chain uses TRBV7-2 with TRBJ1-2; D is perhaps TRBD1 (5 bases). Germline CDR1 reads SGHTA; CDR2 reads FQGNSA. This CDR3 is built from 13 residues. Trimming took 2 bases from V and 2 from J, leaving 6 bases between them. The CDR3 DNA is TGTGCCAGCAGCTTATGGGGCAACTATGGCTACACCTTC. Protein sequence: CASSLWGNYGYTF.

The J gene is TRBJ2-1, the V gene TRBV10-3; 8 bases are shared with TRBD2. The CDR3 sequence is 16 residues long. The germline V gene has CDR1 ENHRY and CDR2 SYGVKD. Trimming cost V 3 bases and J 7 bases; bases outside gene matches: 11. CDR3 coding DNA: TGTGCCATCAGTGACGGTAGCGGGGCCGTGGGGAATGAGCAGTTCTTC. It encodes CAISDGSGAVGNEQFF.

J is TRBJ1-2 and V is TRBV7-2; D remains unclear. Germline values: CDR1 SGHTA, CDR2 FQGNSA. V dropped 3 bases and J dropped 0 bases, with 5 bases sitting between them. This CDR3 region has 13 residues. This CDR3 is CASSFPANYGYTF. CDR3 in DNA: TGTGCCAGCAGCTTTCCAGCTAACTATGGCTACACCTTC. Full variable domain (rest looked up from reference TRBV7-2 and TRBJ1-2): GAGVSQSPSNKVTEKGKDVELRCDPISGHTALYWYRQSLGQGLEFLIYFQGNSAPDKSGLPSDRFSAERTGGSVSTLTIQRTQQEDSAVYLCASSFPANYGYTFGSGTRLTVV.

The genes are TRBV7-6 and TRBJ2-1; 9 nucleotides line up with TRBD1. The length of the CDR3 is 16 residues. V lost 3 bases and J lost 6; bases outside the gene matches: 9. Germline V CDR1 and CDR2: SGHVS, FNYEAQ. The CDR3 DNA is TGTGCCAGCAGCTTCCACCCCGGGACAGGGAGCAATGAGCAGTTCTTC. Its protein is CASSFHPGTGSNEQFF.

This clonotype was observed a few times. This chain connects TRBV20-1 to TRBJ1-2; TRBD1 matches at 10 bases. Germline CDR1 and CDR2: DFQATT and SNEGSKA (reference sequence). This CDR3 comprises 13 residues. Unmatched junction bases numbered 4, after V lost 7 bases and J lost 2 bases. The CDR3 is CSVLGQGNYGYTF. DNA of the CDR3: TGCAGTGTACTGGGACAGGGGAACTATGGCTACACCTTC.

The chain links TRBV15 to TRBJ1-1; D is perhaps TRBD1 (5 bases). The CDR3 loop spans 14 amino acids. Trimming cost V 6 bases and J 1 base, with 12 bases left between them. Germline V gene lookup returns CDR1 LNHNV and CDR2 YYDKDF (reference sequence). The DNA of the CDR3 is TGTGCCACCAGTCGGGACCTGTCGAACACTGAAGCTTTCTTT. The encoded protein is CATSRDLSNTEAFF.

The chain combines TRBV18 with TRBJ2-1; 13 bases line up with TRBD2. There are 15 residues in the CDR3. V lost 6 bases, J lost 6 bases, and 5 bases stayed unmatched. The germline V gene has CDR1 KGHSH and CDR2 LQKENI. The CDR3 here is CASSPTSGGGNEQFF. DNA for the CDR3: TGTGCCAGCTCCCCCACTAGCGGGGGGGGCAATGAGCAGTTCTTC.

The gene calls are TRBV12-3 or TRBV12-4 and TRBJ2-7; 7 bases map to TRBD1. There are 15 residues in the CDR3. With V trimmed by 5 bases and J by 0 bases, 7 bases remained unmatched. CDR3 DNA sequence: TGTGCCAGCAGTCTTGGGGACAGCAGCTCCTACGAGCAGTACTTC. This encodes CASSLGDSSSYEQYF.

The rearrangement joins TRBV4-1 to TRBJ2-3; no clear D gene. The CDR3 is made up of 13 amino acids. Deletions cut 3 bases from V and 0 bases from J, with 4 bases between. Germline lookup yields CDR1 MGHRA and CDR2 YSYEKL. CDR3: CASSHVSTDTQYF. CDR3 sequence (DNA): TGCGCCAGCAGCCATGTCAGCACAGATACGCAGTATTTT.

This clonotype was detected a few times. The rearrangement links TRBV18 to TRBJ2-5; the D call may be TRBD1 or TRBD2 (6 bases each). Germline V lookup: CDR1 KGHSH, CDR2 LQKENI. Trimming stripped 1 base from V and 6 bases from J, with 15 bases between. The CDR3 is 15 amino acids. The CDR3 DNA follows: TGTGCCAGCTCACCACTGGGGCAGGGGAGGAAGACCCAGTACTTC. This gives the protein CASSPLGQGRKTQYF.

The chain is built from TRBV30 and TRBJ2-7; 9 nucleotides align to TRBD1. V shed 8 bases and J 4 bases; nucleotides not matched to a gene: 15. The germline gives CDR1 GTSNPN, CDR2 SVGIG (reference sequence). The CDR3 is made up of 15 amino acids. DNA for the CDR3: TGTGCCGGCGACACCAAGGGACAGGGAGGTTACGAGCAGTACTTC. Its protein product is CAGDTKGQGGYEQYF.

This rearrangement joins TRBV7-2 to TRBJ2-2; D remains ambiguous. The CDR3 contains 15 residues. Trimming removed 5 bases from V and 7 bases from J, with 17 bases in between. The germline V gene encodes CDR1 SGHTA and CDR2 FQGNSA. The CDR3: CASSPRTPMGGELFF. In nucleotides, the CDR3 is TGTGCCAGCAGCCCGAGGACGCCCATGGGCGGGGAGCTGTTTTTT.